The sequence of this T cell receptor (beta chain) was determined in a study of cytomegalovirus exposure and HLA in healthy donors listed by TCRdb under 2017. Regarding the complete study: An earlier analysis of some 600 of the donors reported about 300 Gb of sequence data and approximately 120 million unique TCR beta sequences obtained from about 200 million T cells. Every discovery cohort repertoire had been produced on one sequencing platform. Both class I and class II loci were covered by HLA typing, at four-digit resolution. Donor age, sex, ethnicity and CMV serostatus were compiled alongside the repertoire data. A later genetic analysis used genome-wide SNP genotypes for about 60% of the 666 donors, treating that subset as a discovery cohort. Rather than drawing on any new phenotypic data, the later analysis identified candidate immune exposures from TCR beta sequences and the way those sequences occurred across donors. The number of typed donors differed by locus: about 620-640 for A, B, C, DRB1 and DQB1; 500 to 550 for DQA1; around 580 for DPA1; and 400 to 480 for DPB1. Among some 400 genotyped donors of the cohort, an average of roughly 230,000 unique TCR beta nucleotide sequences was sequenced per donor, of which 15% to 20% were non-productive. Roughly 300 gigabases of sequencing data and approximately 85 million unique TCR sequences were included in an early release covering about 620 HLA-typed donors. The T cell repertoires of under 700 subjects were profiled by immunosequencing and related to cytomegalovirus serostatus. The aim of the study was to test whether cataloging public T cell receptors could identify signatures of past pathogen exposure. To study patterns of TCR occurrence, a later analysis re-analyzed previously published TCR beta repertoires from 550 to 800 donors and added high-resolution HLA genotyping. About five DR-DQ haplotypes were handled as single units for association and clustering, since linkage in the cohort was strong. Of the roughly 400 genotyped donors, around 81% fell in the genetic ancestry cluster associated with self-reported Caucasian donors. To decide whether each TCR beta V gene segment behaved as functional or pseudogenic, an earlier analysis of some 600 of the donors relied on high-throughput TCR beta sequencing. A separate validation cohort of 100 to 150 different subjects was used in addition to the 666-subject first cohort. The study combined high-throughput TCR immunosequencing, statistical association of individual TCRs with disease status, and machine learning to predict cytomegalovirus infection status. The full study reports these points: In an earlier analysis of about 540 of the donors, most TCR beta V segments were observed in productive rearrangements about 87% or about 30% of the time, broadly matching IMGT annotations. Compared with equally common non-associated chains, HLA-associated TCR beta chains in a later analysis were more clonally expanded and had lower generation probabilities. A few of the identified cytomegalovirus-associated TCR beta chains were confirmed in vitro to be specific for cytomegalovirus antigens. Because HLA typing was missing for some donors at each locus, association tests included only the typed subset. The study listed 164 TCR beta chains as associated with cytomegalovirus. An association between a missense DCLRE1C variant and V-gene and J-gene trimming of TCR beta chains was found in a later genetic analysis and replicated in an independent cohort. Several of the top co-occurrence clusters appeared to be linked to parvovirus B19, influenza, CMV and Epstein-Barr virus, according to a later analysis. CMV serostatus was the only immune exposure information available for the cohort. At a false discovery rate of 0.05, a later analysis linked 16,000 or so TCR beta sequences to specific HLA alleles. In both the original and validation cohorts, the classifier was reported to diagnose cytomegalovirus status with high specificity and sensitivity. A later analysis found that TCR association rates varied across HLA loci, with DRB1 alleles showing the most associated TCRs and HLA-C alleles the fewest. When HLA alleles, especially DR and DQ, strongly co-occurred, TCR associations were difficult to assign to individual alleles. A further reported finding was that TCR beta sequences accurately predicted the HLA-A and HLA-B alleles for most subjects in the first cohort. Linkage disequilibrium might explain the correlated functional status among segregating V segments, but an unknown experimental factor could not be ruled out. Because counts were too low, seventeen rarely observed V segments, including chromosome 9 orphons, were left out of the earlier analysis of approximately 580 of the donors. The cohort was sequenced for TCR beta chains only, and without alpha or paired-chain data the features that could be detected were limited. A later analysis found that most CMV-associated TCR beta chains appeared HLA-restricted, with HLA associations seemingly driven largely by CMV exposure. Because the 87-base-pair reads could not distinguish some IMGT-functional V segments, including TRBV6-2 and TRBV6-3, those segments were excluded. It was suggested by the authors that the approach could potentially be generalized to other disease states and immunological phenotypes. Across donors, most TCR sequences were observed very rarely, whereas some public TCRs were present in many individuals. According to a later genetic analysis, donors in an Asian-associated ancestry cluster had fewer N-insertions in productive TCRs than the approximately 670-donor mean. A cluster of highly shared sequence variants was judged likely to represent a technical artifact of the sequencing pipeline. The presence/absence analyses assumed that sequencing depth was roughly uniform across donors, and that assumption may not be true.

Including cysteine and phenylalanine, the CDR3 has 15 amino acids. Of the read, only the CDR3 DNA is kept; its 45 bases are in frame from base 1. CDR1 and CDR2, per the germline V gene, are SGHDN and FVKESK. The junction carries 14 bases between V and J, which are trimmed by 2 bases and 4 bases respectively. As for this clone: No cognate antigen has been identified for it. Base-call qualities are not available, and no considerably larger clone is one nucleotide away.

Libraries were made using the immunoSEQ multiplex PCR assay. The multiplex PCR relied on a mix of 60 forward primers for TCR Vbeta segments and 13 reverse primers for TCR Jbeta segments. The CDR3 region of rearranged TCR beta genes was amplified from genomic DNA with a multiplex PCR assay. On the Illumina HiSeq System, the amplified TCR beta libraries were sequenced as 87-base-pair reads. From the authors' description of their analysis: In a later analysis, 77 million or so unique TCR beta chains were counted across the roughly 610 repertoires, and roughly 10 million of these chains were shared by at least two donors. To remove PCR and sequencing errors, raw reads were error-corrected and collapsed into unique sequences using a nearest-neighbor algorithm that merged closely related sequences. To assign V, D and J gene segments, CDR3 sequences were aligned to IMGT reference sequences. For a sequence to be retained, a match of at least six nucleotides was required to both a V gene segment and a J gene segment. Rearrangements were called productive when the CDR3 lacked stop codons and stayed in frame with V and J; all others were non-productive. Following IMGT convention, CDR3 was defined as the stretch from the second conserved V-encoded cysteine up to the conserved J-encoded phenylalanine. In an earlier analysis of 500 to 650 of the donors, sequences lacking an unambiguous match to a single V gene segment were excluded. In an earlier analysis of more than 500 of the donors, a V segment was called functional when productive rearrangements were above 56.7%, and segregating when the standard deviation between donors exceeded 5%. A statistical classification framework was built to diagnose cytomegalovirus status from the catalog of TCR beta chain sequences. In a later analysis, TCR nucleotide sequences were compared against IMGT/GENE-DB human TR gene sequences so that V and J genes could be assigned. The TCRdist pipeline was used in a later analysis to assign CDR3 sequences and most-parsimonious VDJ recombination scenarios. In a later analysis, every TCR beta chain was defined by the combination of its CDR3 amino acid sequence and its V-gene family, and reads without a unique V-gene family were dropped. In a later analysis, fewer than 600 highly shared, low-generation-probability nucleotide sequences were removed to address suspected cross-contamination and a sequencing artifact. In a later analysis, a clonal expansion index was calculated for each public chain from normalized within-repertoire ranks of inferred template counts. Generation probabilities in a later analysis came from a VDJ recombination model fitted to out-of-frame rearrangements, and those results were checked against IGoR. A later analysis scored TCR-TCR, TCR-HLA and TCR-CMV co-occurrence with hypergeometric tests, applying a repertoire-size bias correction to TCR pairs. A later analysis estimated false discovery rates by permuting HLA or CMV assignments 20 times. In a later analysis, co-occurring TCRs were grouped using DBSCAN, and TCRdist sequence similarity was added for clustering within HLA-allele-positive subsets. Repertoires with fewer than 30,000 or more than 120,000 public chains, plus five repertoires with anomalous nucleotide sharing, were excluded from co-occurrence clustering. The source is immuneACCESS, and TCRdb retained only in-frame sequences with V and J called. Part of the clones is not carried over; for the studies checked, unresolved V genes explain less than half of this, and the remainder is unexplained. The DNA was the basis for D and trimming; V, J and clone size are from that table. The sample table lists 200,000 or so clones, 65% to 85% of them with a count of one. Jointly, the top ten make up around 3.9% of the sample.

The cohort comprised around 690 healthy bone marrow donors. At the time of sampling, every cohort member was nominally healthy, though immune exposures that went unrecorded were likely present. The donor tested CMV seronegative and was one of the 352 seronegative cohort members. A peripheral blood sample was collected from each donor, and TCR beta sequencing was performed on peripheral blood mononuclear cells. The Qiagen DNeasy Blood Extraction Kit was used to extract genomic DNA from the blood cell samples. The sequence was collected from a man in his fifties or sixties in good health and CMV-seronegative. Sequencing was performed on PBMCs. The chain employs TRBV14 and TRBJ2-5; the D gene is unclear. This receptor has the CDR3 CASSQLSTLGETQYF. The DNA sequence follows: TGTGCCAGCAGCCAATTGTCTACCCTCGGAGAGACCCAGTACTTC.